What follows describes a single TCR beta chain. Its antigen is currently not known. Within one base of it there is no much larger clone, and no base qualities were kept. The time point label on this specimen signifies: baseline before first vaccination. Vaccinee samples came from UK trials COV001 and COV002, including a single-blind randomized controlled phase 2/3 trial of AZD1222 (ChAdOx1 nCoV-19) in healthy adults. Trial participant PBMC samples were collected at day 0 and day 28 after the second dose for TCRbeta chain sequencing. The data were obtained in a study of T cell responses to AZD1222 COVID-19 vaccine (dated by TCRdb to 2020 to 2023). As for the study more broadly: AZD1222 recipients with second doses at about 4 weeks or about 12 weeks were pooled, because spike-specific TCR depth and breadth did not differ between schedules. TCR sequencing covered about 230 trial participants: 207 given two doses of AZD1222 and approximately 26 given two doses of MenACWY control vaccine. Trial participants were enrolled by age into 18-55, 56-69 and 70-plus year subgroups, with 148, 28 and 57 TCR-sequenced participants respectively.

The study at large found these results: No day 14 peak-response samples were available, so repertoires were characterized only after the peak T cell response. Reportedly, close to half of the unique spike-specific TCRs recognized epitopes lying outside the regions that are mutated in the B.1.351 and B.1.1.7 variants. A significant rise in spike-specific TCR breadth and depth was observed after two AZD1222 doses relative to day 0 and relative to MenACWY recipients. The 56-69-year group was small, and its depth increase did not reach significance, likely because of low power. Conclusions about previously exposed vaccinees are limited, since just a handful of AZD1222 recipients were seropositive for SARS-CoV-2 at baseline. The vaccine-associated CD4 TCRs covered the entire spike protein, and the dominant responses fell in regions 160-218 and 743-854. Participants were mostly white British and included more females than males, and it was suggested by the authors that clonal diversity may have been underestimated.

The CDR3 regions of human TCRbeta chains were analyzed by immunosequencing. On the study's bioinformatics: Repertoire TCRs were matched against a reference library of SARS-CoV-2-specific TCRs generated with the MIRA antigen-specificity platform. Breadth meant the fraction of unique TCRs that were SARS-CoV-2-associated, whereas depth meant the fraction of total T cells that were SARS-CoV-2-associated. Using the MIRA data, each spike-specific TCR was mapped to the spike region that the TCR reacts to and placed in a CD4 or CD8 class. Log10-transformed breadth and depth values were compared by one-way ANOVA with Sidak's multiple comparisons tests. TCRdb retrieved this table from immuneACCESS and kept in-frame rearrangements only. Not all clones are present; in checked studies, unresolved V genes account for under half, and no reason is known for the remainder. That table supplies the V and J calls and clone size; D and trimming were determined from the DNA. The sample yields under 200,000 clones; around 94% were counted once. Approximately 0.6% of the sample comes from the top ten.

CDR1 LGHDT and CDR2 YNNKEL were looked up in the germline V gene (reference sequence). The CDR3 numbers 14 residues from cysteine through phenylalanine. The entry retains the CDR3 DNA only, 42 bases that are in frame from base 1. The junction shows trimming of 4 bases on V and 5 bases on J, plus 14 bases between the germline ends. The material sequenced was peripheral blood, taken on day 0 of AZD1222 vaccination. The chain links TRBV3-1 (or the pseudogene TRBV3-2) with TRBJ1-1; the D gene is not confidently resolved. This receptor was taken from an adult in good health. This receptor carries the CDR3 CASSPREVSTEAFF. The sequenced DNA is TGTGCCAGCAGCCCGAGGGAAGTTAGTACTGAAGCTTTCTTT.